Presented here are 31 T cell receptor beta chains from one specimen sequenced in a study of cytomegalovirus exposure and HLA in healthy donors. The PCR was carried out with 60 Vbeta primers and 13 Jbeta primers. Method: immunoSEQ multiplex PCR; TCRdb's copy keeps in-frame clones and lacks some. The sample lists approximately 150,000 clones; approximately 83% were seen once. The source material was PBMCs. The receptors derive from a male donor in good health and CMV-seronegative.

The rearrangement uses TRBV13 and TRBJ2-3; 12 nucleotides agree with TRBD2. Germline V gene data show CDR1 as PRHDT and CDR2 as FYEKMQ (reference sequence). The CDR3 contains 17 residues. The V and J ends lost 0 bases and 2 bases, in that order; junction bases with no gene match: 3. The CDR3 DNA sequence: TGTGCCAGCAGCTTAGGGGCTAGCGGGGGGGCCACAGATACGCAGTATTTT. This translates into CASSLGASGGATDTQYF.

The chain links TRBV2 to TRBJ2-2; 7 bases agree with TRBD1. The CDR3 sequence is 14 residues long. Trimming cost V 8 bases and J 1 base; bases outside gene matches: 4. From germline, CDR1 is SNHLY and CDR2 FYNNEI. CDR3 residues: CASRRQGNTGELFF. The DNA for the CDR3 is TGTGCCAGCCGAAGACAGGGGAACACCGGGGAGCTGTTTTTT.

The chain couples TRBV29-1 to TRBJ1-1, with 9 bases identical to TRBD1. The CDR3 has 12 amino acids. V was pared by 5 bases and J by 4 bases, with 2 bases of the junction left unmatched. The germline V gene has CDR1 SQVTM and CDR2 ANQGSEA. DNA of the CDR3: TGCAGCGTTACGACAGGGGGCACTGAAGCTTTCTTT. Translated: CSVTTGGTEAFF.

The CDR3 region is CASSPPGLPSYEQYF. The CDR3 bases are TGTGCCAGCTCACCACCGGGACTGCCCTCCTACGAGCAGTACTTC. The chain carries TRBV18 and TRBJ2-7; D may be TRBD2 (6 bases). Trimming removed 0 bases at V and 0 bases at J, with 9 bases between. The CDR3 is 15 residues long. Germline loops: CDR1 KGHSH, CDR2 LQKENI.

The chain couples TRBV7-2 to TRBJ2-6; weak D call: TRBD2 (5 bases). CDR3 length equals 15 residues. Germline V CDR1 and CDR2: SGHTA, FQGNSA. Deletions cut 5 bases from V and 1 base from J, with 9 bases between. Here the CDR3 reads CASSPLASGANVLTF. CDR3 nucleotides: TGTGCCAGCAGCCCTCTAGCATCTGGGGCCAACGTCCTGACTTTC.

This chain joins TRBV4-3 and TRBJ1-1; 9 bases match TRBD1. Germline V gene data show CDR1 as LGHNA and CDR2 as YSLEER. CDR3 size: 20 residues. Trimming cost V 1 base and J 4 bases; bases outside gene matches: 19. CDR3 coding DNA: TGCGCCAGCAGCCAAGCTCTTTTTGGAGGACAGGGGTTGTCGCGCACTGAAGCTTTCTTT. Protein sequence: CASSQALFGGQGLSRTEAFF.

The CDR3 loop reads CSVGTGTNQPQHF. CDR3 DNA sequence: TGCAGCGTTGGGACAGGGACAAATCAGCCCCAGCATTTT. The rearrangement uses TRBV29-1 and TRBJ1-5, with 8 bases lining up with TRBD1. Germline V gene lookup returns CDR1 SQVTM and CDR2 ANQGSEA. The CDR3 is 13 amino acids. V was pared by 4 bases and J by 4 bases, with 3 bases of the junction left unmatched.

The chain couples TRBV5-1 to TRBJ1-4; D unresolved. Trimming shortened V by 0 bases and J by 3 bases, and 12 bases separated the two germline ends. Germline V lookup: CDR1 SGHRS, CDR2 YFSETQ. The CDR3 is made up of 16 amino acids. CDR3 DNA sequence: TGCGCCAGCAGCTTGGCCCCCACAGCCTCTAATGAAAAACTGTTTTTT. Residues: CASSLAPTASNEKLFF.

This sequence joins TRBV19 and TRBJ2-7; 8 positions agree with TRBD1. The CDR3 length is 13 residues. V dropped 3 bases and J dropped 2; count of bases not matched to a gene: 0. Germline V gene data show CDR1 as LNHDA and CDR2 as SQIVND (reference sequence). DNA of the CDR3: TGTGCCAGTAGTATGACAGGGGCCTACGAGCAGTACTTC. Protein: CASSMTGAYEQYF.

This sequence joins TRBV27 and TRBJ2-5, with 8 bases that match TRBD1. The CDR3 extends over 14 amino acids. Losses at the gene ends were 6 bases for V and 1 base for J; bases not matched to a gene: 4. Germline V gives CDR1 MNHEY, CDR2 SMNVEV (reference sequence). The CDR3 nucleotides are TGTGCCAGCAGAAGGGGACAGGTCCAAGAGACCCAGTACTTC. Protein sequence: CASRRGQVQETQYF.

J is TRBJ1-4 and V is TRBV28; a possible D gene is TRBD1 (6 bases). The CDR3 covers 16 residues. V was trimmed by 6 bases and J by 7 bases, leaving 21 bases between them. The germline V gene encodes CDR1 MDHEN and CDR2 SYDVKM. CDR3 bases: TGTGCCAGCAGCTTGGGGGCAGGGGAAAGAGGTGAAAAACTGTTTTTT. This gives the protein CASSLGAGERGEKLFF.

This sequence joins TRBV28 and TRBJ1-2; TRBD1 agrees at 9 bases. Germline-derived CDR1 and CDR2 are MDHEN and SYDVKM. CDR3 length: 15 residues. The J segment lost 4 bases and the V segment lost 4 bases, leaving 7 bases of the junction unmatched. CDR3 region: CASSSRGTGTYGYTF. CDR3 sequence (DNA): TGTGCCAGCAGTTCCCGGGGGACAGGGACCTATGGCTACACCTTC.

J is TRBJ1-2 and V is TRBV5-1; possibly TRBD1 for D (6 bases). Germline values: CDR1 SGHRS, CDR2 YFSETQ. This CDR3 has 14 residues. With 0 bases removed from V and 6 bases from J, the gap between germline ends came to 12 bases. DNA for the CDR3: TGCGCCAGCAGCTTGGAGGGCAGGGGAGATGGCTACACCTTC. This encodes CASSLEGRGDGYTF.

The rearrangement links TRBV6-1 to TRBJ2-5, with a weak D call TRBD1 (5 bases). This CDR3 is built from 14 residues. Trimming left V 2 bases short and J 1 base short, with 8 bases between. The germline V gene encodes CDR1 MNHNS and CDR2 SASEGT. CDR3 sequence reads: CASSERQTQETQYF. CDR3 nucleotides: TGTGCCAGCAGTGAACGACAGACCCAAGAGACCCAGTACTTC.

CDR3 nucleotide sequence: TGTGCCAGCTCACCCCGCGGCGCGGGCGGGGTGAACACCGGGGAGCTGTTTTTT. Translation gives CASSPRGAGGVNTGELFF. The V gene is TRBV18, the J gene TRBJ2-2; TRBD2 might be the D (6 bases). CDR3 length equals 18 residues. V lost 3 bases and J lost 1, with 18 bases in between. The germline gives CDR1 KGHSH, CDR2 LQKENI. Full variable domain (remainder filled in from reference TRBV18 and TRBJ2-2): NAGVMQNPRHLVRRRGQEARLRCSPMKGHSHVYWYRQLPEEGLKFMVYLQKENIIDESGMPKERFSAEFPKEGPSILRIQQVVRGDSAAYFCASSPRGAGGVNTGELFFGEGSRLTVL.

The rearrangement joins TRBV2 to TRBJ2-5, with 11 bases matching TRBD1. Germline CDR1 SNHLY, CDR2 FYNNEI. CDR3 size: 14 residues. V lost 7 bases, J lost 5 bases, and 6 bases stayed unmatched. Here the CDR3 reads CASTGRTGGETQYF. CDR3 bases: TGTGCCAGCACCGGAAGGACAGGGGGCGAGACCCAGTACTTC.

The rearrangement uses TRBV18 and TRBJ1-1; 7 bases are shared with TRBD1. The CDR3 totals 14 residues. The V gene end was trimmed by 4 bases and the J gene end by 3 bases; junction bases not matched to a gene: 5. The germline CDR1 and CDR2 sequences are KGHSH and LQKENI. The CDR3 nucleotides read TGTGCCAGCTCACAAGCCGGGACAGACACTGAAGCTTTCTTT. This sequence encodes CASSQAGTDTEAFF.

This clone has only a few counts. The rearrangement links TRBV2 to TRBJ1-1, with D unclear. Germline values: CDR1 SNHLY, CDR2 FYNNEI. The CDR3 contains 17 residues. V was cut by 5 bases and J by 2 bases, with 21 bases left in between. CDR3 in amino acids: CASSPREGWRPNTEAFF. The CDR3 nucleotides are TGTGCCAGCAGTCCCCGGGAAGGGTGGAGACCTAACACTGAAGCTTTCTTT.

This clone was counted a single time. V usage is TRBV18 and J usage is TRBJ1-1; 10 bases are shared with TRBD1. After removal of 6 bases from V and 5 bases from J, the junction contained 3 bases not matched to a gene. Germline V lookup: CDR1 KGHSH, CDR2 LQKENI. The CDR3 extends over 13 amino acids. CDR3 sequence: CASSGQGTTEAFF. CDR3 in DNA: TGTGCCAGCTCGGGACAGGGGACGACTGAAGCTTTCTTT.

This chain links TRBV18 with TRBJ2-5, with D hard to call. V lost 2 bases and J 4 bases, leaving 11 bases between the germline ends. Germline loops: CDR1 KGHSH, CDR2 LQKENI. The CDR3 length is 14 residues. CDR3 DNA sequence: TGTGCCAGCTCACCATACAGTCCCCGAGAGACCCAGTACTTC. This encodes CASSPYSPRETQYF.

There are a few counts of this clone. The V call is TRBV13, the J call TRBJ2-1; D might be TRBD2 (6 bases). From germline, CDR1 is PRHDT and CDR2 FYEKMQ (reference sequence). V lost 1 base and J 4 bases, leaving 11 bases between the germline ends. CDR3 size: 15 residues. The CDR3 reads CASSLVRGSYNEQFF. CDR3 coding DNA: TGTGCCAGCAGCTTAGTGCGGGGCTCGTACAATGAGCAGTTCTTC.

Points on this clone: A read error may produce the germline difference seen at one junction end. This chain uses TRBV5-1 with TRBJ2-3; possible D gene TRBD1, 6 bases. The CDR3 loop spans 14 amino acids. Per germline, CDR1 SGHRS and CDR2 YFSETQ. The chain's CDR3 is CVSSLGAGSDTQYF. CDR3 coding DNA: TGCGTCAGCAGCTTGGGGGCAGGGTCAGATACGCAGTATTTT.

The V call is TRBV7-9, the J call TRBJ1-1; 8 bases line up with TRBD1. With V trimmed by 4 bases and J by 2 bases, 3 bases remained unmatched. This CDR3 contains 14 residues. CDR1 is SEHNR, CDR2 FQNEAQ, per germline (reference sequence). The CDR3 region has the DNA TGTGCCAGCAGCTCGGACAGGGTAAACACTGAAGCTTTCTTT. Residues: CASSSDRVNTEAFF.

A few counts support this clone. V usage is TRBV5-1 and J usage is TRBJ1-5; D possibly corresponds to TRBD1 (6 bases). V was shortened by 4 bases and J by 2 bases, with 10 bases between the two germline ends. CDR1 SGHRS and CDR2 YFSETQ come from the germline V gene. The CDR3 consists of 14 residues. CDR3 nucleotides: TGCGCCAGCAGCGCACAGGGTGGCAATCAGCCCCAGCATTTT. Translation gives CASSAQGGNQPQHF.

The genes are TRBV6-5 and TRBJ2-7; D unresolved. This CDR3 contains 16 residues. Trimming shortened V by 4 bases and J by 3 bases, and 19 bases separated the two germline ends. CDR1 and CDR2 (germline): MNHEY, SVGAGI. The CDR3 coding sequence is TGTGCCAGCAGTTTAACCCTGGAGAGGTCAAGCTACGAGCAGTACTTC. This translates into CASSLTLERSSYEQYF.

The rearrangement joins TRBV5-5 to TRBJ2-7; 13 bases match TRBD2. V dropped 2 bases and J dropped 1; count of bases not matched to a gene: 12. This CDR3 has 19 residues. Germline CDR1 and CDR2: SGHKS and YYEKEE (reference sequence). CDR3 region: CASSLTSGRESLGSYEQYF. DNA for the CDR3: TGTGCCAGCAGCTTAACTAGCGGGAGGGAGTCTTTAGGGTCCTACGAGCAGTACTTC.

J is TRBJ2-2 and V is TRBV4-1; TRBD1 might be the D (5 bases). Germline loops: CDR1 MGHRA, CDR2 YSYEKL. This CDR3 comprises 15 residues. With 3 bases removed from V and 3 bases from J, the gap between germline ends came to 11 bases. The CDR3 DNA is TGCGCCAGCAGCCATCAGGGTACCTACACCGGGGAGCTGTTTTTT. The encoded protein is CASSHQGTYTGELFF.

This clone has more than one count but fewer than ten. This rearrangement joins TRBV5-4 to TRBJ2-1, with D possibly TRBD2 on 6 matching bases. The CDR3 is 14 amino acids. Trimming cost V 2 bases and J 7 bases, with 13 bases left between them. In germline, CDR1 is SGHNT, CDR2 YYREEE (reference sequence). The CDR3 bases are TGTGCCAGCAGCTTCGGGAGTGGTGGGAATGAGCAGTTCTTC. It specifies CASSFGSGGNEQFF. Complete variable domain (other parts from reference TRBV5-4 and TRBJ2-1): ETGVTQSPTHLIKTRGQQVTLRCSSQSGHNTVSWYQQALGQGPQFIFQYYREEENGRGNFPPRFSGLQFPNYSSELNVNALELDDSALYLCASSFGSGGNEQFFGPGTRLTVL.

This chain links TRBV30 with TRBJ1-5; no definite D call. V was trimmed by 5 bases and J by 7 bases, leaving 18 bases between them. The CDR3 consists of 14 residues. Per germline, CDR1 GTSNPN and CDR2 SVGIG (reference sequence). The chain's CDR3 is CAWRPSEGGQPQHF. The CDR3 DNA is TGTGCCTGGCGTCCATCAGAGGGAGGCCAGCCCCAGCATTTT.

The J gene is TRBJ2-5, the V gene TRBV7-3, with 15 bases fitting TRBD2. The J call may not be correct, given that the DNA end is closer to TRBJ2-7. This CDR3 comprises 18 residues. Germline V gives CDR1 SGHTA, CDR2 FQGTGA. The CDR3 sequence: CASSLTNGLAGGKYEQYF. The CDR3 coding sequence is TGTGCCAGCAGCTTAACGAACGGACTAGCGGGAGGGAAATACGAGCAGTACTTC.

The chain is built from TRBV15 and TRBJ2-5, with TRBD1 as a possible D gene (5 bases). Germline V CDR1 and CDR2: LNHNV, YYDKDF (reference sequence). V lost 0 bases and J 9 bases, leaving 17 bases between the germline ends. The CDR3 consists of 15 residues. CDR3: CATSRDPGGREPQYF. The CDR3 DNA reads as TGTGCCACCAGCAGAGATCCGGGTGGCAGGGAACCCCAGTACTTC.